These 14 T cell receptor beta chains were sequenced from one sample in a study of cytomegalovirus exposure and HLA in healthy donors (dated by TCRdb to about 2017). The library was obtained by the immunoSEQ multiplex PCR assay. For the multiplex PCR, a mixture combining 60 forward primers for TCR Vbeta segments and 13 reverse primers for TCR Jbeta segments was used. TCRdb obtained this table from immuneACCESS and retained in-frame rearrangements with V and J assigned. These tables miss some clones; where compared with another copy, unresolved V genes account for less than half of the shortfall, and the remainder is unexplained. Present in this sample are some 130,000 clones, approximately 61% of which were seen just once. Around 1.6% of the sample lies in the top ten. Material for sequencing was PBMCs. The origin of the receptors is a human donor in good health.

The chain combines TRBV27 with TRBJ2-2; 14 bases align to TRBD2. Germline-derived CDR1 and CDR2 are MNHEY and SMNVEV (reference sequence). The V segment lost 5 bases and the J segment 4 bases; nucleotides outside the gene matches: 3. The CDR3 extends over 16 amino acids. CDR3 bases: TGTGCCAGCAGTCCCGGACTAGCGGGAGGCACCGGGGAGCTGTTTTTT. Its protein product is CASSPGLAGGTGELFF.

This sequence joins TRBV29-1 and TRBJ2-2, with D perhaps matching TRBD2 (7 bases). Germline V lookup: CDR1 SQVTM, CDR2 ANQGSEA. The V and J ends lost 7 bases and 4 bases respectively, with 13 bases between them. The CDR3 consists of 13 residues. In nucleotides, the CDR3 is TGCAGCGGGGGGGGACATTCCACCGGGGAGCTGTTTTTT. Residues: CSGGGHSTGELFF.

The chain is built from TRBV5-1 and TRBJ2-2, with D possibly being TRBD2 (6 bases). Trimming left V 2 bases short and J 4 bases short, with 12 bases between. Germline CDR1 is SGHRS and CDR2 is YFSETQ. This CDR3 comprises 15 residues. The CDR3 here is CASSFGQGGTGELFF. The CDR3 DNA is TGCGCCAGCAGCTTCGGGCAGGGAGGCACCGGGGAGCTGTTTTTT.

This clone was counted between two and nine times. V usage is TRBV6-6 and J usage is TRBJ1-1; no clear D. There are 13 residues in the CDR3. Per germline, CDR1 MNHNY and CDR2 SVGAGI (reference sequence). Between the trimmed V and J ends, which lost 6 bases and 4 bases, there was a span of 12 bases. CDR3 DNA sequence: TGTGCCAGCAGCCGCGGTCGGGGCACTGAAGCTTTCTTT. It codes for CASSRGRGTEAFF.

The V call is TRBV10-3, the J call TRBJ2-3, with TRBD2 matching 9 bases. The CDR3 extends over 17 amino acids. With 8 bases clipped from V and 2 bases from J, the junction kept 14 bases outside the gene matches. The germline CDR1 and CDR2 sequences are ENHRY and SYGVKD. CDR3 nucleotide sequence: TGTGCCATCCAGGCTAGCGGGATTTCGAAGATCACAGATACGCAGTATTTT. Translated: CAIQASGISKITDTQYF.

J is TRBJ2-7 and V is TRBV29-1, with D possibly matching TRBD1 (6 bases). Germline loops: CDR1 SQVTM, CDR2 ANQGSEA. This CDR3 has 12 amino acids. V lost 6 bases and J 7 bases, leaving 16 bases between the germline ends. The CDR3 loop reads CSVGTRSWEQYF. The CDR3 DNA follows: TGCAGCGTCGGGACACGGTCTTGGGAGCAGTACTTC.

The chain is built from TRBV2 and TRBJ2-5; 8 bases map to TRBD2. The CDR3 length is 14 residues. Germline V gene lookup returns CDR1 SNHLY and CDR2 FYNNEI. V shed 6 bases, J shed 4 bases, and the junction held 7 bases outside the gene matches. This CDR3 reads CASSLLAGRETQYF. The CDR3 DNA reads TGTGCCAGCAGCCTGCTAGCGGGTCGAGAGACCCAGTACTTC. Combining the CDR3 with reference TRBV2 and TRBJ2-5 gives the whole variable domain EPEVTQTPSHQVTQMGQEVILRCVPISNHLYFYWYRQILGQKVEFLVSFYNNEISEKSEIFDDQFSVERPDGSNFTLKIRSTKLEDSAMYFCASSLLAGRETQYFGPGTRLLVL.

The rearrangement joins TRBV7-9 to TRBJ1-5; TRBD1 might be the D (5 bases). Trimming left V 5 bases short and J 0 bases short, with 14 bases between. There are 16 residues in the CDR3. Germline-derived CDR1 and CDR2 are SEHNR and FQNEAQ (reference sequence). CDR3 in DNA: TGTGCCAGCAGCGCGGGACGGTTATTTAGCAATCAGCCCCAGCATTTT. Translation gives CASSAGRLFSNQPQHF.

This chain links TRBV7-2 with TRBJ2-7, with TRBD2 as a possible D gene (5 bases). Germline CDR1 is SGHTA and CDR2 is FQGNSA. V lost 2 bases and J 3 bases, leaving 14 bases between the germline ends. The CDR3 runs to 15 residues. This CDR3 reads CASSLSRGPLYEQYF. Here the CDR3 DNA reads TGTGCCAGCAGCTTATCACGCGGGCCCCTCTACGAGCAGTACTTC. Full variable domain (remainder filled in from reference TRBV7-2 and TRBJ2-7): GAGVSQSPSNKVTEKGKDVELRCDPISGHTALYWYRQSLGQGLEFLIYFQGNSAPDKSGLPSDRFSAERTGGSVSTLTIQRTQQEDSAVYLCASSLSRGPLYEQYFGPGTRLTVT.

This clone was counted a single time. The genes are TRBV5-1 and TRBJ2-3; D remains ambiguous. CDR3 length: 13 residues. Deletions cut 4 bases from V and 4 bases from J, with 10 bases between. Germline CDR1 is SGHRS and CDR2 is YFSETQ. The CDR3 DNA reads TGCGCCAGCAGCGATCCAGGCGCAGATACGCAGTATTTT. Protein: CASSDPGADTQYF.

In nucleotides, the CDR3 is TGTGCCAGCAGCCTAGACAGAACCAATGAAAAACTGTTTTTT. Amino acids: CASSLDRTNEKLFF. The V and J genes are TRBV5-6 and TRBJ1-4; perhaps TRBD1 as D (5 bases). CDR3 length equals 14 residues. Germline V gene data show CDR1 as SGHDT and CDR2 as YYEEEE. With 4 bases removed from V and 5 bases from J, the gap between germline ends came to 12 bases.

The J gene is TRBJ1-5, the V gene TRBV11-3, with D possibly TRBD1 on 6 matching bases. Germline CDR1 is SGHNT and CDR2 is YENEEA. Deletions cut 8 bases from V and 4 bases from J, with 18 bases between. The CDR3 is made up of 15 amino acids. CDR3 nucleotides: TGTGCCAGCCACCTAGGGGGGGGATTTAATCAGCCCCAGCATTTT. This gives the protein CASHLGGGFNQPQHF.

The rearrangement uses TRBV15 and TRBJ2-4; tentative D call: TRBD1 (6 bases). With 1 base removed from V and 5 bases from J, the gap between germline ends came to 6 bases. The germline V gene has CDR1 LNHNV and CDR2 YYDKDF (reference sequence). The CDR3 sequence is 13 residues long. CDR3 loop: CATSRGQENIQYF. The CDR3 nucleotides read TGTGCCACCAGCAGAGGACAGGAAAACATTCAGTACTTC.

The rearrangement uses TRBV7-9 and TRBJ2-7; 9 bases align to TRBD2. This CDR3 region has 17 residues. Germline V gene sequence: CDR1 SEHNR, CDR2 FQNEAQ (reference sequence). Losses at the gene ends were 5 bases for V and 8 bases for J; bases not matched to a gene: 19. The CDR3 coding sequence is TGTGCCAGCAGCCCAACGACGAGCGGGGGGCGATCGGGGAAGCAGTACTTC. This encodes CASSPTTSGGRSGKQYF.